This T cell receptor beta chain was captured in a study of T cell changes during pregnancy in multiple sclerosis. CDR1 is SGHNT, CDR2 YYREEE, per germline (reference sequence). V lost 5 bases, J lost 4 bases, and 4 bases stayed unmatched. The CDR3 has 14 amino acids. The method was immunoSEQ multiplex PCR; TCRdb's version includes in-frame clones alone and lacks a portion of them. The data hold fewer than 20,000 clones, with 88% observed a single time. Sample: CD4+ T cells from peripheral blood mononuclear cells, taken in the first trimester of pregnancy. This TCR was recovered from a female donor in good health, enrolled as a control in a pregnancy study. The V call is TRBV5-4, the J call TRBJ2-3; 10 positions agree with TRBD2. The CDR3 region is CASRSGTSADTQYF. As DNA, the CDR3 is TGTGCCAGCAGATCCGGGACTAGCGCAGATACGCAGTATTTT.